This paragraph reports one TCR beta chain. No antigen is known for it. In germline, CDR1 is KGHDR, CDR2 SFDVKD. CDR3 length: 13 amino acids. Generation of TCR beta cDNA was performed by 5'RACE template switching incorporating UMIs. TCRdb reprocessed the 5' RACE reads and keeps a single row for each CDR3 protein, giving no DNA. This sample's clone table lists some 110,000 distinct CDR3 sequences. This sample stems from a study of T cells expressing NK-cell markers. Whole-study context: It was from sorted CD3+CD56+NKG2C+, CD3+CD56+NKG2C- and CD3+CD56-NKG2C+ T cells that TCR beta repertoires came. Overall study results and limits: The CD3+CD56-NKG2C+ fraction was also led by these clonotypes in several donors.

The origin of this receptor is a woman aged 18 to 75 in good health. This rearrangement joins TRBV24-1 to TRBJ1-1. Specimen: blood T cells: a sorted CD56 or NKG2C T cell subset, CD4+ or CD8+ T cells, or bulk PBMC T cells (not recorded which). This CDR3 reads CATSDLGNTEAFF.